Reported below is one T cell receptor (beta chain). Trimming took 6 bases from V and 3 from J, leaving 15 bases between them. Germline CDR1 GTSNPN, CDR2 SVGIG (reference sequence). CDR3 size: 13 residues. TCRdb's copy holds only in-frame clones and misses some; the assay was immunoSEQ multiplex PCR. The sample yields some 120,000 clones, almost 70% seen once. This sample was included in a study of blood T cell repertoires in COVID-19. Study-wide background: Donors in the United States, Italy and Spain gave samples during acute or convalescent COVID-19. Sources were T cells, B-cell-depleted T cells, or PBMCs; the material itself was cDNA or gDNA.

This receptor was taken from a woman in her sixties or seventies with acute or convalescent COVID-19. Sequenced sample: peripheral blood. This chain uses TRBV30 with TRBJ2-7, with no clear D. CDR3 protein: CACTPPGRYEQYF. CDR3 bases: TGTGCCTGTACTCCGCCAGGTCGCTACGAGCAGTACTTC.